A selection of T cell receptor beta chains follows, all from one sample in a study of T-cell reconstitution after alpha-beta-depleted transplantation in children. TCRdb re-called the PCR reads with MiXCR, one entry per CDR3 protein. The data show 25,000 or so distinct CDR3 sequences, over 15% seen once. Sequences were derived from PBMCs, mostly from graft donor cells, sampled 60 days after TCRalphabeta/CD19-depleted stem cell transplant. These receptors were obtained from a male patient aged 2 to 9 who had a stem cell transplant for acute lymphoblastic leukemia, so the T cells may come from the graft donor. The CDR3 runs from the conserved cysteine through the conserved F or W. D genes are given only for firm matches. A row's size may be missing; if present it is once, few, many or a size class.

abundance	d_gene	v_gene	j_gene	CDR3aa	CDR3nt
NA	NA	TRBV18	TRBJ2-7	CASSPGSLEQYF	TGTGCCAGCTCACCAGGGTCACTCGAGCAGTACTTC
NA	TRBD1	TRBV4-1	TRBJ2-3	CASSQDPGQGPATDTQYF	TGCGCCAGCAGCCAAGATCCGGGACAGGGGCCAGCAACAGATACGCAGTATTTT
NA	TRBD1	TRBV7-3	TRBJ2-6	CASSLTGGQAGANVLTF	TGTGCCAGCAGCCTAACAGGGGGCCAAGCTGGGGCCAACGTCCTGACTTTC
NA	NA	TRBV4-2	TRBJ2-3	CASSQDGRPADTQYF	TGTGCCAGCAGCCAAGACGGACGTCCGGCGGATACGCAGTATTTT
NA	NA	TRBV21-1	TRBJ2-4	CASRGKNIQYF	TGTGCCAGCCGGGGGAAAAACATTCAGTACTTC
few	TRBD2	TRBV2	TRBJ2-3	CAFSPTPSGSGETDTQYF	TGTGCCTTCAGTCCCACCCCTAGCGGGAGTGGGGAAACAGATACGCAGTATTTT
once	TRBD2	TRBV10-3	TRBJ2-1	CAISEEAGGYNEQFF	TGTGCCATCAGTGAAGAAGCGGGAGGGTACAATGAGCAGTTCTTC
NA	TRBD1	TRBV28	TRBJ1-5	CASSSGQADQPQHF	TGTGCCAGCAGCTCGGGACAGGCAGATCAGCCCCAGCATTTT
NA	TRBD2	TRBV6-4	TRBJ2-1	CASSGLAGDRNEQFF	TGTGCCAGCAGCGGACTAGCGGGAGACCGCAATGAGCAGTTCTTC
few	NA	TRBV2	TRBJ2-2	CASSEPSWFHTGELFF	TGTGCCAGCAGTGAACCGAGCTGGTTTCACACCGGGGAGCTGTTTTTT
many	NA	TRBV28	TRBJ1-4	CASSLGGKLFF	TGTGCCAGCAGCCTAGGGGGAAAACTGTTTTTT
few	NA	TRBV20-1	TRBJ2-3	CSARPGGPDTQYF	TGCAGTGCTAGGCCGGGGGGCCCAGATACGCAGTATTTT
few	NA	TRBV7-3	TRBJ2-7	CASSLQAGNEQYF	TGTGCCAGCAGCTTACAGGCGGGGAATGAGCAGTACTTC
few	NA	TRBV3-1	TRBJ1-6	CASSQRNANSPLHF	TGTGCCAGCAGCCAAAGGAACGCTAATTCACCCCTCCACTTT
many	NA	TRBV7-8	TRBJ2-4	CASSLVRGWQNIQYF	TGTGCCAGCAGCTTAGTGAGGGGGTGGCAAAACATTCAGTACTTC
few	NA	TRBV9	TRBJ1-2	CASSLTRKELVF	TGTGCCAGCAGCTTAACCCGAAAGGAGTTGGTCTTC
many	NA	TRBV20-1	TRBJ2-2	CSARDVAGGNTGELFF	TGCAGTGCTAGAGATGTCGCAGGTGGGAACACCGGGGAGCTGTTTTTT
many	NA	TRBV29-1	TRBJ1-2	CSVDLVRGGNGYTF	TGCAGCGTTGATTTGGTTAGAGGGGGTAATGGCTACACCTTC
few	NA	TRBV15	TRBJ2-1	CATAPTPYNEQFF	TGTGCCACAGCACCGACACCCTACAATGAGCAGTTCTTC
NA	NA	TRBV3-1	TRBJ2-7	CASSHRLNLWNEQYF	TGTGCCAGCAGCCATCGACTAAACCTATGGAACGAGCAGTACTTC
many	NA	TRBV6-4	TRBJ2-5	CASSLTKWGGPYQETQYF	TGTGCCAGCAGCCTTACAAAGTGGGGGGGGCCATACCAAGAGACCCAGTACTTC
few	NA	TRBV5-1	TRBJ2-5	CASSLGVGGPFQETQYF	TGCGCCAGCAGCTTAGGTGTGGGGGGACCCTTCCAAGAGACCCAGTACTTC
few	TRBD2	TRBV5-1	TRBJ2-3	CASTLLAASTDTQYF	TGCGCCAGCACCCTACTAGCGGCGAGCACAGATACGCAGTATTTT
few	TRBD2	TRBV29-1	TRBJ2-3	CSAHGREGTLYTQYF	TGCAGCGCCCATGGCCGGGAGGGAACCTTGTATACGCAGTATTTT
few	NA	TRBV24-1	TRBJ2-3	CATSDLQEDTQYF	TGTGCCACCAGTGATTTGCAGGAAGATACGCAGTATTTT
large	NA	TRBV7-2	TRBJ2-2	CASSSGLFTGELFF	TGTGCCAGCAGCTCAGGACTCTTTACCGGGGAGCTGTTTTTT
NA	NA	TRBV5-1	TRBJ2-3	CASSQPTMPDTQYF	TGCGCCAGCAGCCAGCCTACTATGCCAGATACGCAGTATTTT
medium-sized	NA	TRBV5-1	TRBJ2-7	CASSSSQGHYEQYF	TGCGCCAGCAGCAGCTCTCAGGGCCACTACGAGCAGTACTTC
NA	NA	TRBV20-1	TRBJ2-3	CSAPPRGGGTDTQYF	TGCAGTGCTCCTCCCCGGGGCGGGGGCACAGATACGCAGTATTTT
NA	TRBD2	TRBV20-1	TRBJ2-5	CSATDLGGETQYF	TGCAGTGCTACGGACCTGGGAGGGGAGACCCAGTACTTC
NA	TRBD1	TRBV28	TRBJ1-4	CASSAGGFNEKLFF	TGTGCCAGCAGCGCAGGGGGCTTTAATGAAAAACTGTTTTTT
few	NA	TRBV4-1	TRBJ2-7	CASSQELSYEQYF	TGCGCCAGCAGCCAAGAACTCTCCTACGAGCAGTACTTC
many	TRBD2	TRBV6-1	TRBJ2-3	CASSDYGAGGGTDTQYF	TGTGCCAGCAGTGATTACGGAGCGGGGGGTGGCACAGATACGCAGTATTTT
many	NA	TRBV29-1	TRBJ2-6	CSVGWGANVLTF	TGCAGCGTTGGATGGGGGGCCAACGTCCTGACTTTC
few	TRBD2	TRBV20-1	TRBJ2-1	CSARNSGRAWDEQFF	TGCAGTGCTAGAAATAGTGGGAGGGCCTGGGATGAGCAGTTCTTC
NA	TRBD2	TRBV5-6	TRBJ2-3	CASSFGRLAGGYNTQYF	TGTGCCAGCAGCTTTGGCCGACTAGCGGGGGGATATAATACGCAGTATTTT
many	NA	TRBV6-1	TRBJ1-5	CASSEGGYSNQPQHF	TGTGCCAGCAGTGAAGGAGGTTATAGCAATCAGCCCCAGCATTTT
NA	TRBD1	TRBV29-1	TRBJ1-2	CSVELGRGYGYTF	TGCAGCGTTGAATTGGGCAGGGGGTATGGCTACACCTTC
few	NA	TRBV6-5	TRBJ1-1	CASSFRQVSGNTEAFF	TGTGCCAGCAGTTTTAGACAGGTCTCCGGGAACACTGAAGCTTTCTTT
NA	TRBD2	TRBV20-1	TRBJ2-1	CSALEASGRANEQFF	TGCAGTGCTCTCGAAGCTAGCGGGAGGGCCAATGAGCAGTTCTTC
NA	TRBD2	TRBV27	TRBJ2-1	CASSFMGGEYNEQFF	TGTGCCAGCAGTTTCATGGGGGGGGAATACAATGAGCAGTTCTTC
NA	TRBD1	TRBV6-5	TRBJ2-1	CASSFGQGNGNEQFF	TGTGCCAGCAGTTTCGGACAGGGTAATGGCAATGAGCAGTTCTTC
once	TRBD2	TRBV24-1	TRBJ2-1	CATSDLTSGRGNEQFF	TGTGCCACCAGTGACCTGACTAGCGGGAGAGGTAATGAGCAGTTCTTC
many	NA	TRBV20-1	TRBJ2-1	CSAPDRSRSYNEQFF	TGCAGTGCCCCCGACAGGAGTCGCTCCTACAATGAGCAGTTCTTC
NA	TRBD2	TRBV5-1	TRBJ2-1	CASSLSLAGYTYNEQFF	TGCGCCAGCAGCTTGTCACTAGCGGGCTACACCTACAATGAGCAGTTCTTC
many	NA	TRBV20-1	TRBJ2-1	CSARRIRGQNEQFF	TGCAGTGCTAGGCGAATTAGGGGCCAGAATGAGCAGTTCTTC
few	NA	TRBV4-3	TRBJ1-5	CASSQEIRQPQHF	TGCGCCAGCAGCCAAGAGATACGGCAGCCCCAGCATTTT
few	NA	TRBV5-5	TRBJ2-1	CASGGGSSSYNEQFF	TGTGCCAGCGGAGGGGGTTCCAGCTCCTACAATGAGCAGTTCTTC
few	NA	TRBV11-2	TRBJ2-4	CASSPPGNPRGIQYF	TGTGCCAGCAGCCCCCCCGGGAACCCGAGGGGCATTCAGTACTTC
few	TRBD1	TRBV5-1	TRBJ2-4	CASSLGVGDRRDIQYF	TGCGCCAGCAGCTTGGGGGTCGGGGACAGGAGGGACATTCAGTACTTC
NA	TRBD2	TRBV7-9	TRBJ2-5	CASILAGEETQYF	TGTGCCAGCATCCTAGCGGGAGAAGAGACCCAGTACTTC
NA	NA	TRBV20-1	TRBJ1-2	CSARVANYGYTF	TGCAGTGCTAGAGTCGCTAACTATGGCTACACCTTC
few	TRBD2	TRBV10-2	TRBJ2-2	CASSETSGGAGELFF	TGCGCCAGCAGTGAGACTAGCGGGGGGGCCGGGGAGCTGTTTTTT
NA	TRBD1	TRBV18	TRBJ2-3	CASSRDSYTDTQYF	TGTGCCAGCTCACGGGACAGCTACACAGATACGCAGTATTTT
NA	NA	TRBV7-2	TRBJ2-1	CASSFLYNEQFF	TGTGCCAGCAGCTTCCTCTACAATGAGCAGTTCTTC